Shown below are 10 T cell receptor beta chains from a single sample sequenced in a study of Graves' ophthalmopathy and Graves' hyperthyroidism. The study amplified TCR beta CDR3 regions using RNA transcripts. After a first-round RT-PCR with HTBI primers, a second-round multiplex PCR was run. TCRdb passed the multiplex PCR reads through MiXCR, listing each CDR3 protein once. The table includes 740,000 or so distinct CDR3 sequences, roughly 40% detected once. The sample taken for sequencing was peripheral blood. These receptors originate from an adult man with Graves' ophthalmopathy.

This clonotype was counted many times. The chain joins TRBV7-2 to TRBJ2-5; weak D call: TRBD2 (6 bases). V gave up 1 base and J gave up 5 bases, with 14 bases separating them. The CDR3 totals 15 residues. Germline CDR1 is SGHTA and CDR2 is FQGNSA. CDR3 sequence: CASSLGRGLRETQYF. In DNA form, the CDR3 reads TGTGCCAGCAGCTTAGGTCGGGGGTTGAGGGAGACCCAGTACTTC.

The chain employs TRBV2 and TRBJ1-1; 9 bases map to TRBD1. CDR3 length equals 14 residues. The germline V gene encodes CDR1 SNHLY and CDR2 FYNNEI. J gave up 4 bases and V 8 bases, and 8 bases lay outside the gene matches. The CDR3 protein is CASSPGTGSTEAFF. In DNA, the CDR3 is TGTGCCAGCTCTCCCGGGACAGGGAGCACTGAAGCTTTCTTT.

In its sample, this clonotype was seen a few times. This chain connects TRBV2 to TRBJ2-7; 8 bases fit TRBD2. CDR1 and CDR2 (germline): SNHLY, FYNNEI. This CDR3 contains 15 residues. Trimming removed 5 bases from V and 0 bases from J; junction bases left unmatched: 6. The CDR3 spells CASSYGRESSYEQYF. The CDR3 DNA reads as TGTGCCAGCAGTTACGGGAGGGAGAGCTCCTACGAGCAGTACTTC. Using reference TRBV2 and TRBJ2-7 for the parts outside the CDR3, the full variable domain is EPEVTQTPSHQVTQMGQEVILRCVPISNHLYFYWYRQILGQKVEFLVSFYNNEISEKSEIFDDQFSVERPDGSNFTLKIRSTKLEDSAMYFCASSYGRESSYEQYFGPGTRLTVT.

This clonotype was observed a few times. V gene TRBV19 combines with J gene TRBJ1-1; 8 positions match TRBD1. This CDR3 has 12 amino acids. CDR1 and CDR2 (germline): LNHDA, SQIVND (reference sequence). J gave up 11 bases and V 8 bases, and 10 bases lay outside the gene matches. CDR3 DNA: TGTGCCAGTCAGGAGGGGACAGGCTCGGCTTTCTTT. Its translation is CASQEGTGSAFF.

Here the CDR3 reads CASSVIAGPRQETQYF. The DNA for the CDR3 is TGTGCCAGCAGCGTCATAGCGGGGCCGCGACAAGAGACCCAGTACTTC. The chain recombines TRBV5-4 with TRBJ2-5; TRBD2 agrees at 8 bases. The CDR3 runs to 16 residues. V lost 4 bases to trimming and J lost 2 bases; unmatched junction nucleotides: 10. The germline V gene encodes CDR1 SGHNT and CDR2 YYREEE (reference sequence).

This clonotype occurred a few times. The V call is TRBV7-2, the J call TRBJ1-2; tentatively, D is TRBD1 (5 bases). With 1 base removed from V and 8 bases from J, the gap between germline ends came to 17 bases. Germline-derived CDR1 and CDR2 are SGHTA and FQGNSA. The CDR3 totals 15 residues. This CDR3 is CASSLENSGTGGYTF. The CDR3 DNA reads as TGTGCCAGCAGCTTAGAGAACAGCGGGACCGGGGGCTACACCTTC.

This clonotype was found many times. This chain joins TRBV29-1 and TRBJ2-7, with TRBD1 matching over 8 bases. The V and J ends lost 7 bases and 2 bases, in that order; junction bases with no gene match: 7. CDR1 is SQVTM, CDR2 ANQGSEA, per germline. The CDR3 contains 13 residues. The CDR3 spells CSAQGQATYEQYF. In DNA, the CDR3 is TGCAGCGCCCAGGGACAGGCCACCTACGAGCAGTACTTC.

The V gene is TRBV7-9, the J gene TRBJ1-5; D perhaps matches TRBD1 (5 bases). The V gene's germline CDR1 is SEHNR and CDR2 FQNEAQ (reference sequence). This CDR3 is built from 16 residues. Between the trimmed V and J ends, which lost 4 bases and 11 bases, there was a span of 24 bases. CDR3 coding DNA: TGTGCCAGCAGCTCCTTGACTAGCGGGGGGGGTGAGACCCAGCATTTT. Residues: CASSSLTSGGGETQHF.

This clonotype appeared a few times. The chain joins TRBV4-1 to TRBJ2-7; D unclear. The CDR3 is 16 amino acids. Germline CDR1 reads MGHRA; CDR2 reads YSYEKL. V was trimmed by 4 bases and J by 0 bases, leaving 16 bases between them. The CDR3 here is CASSRSGGLSSYEQYF. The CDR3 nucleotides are TGCGCCAGCAGCCGATCCGGTGGGTTAAGCTCCTACGAGCAGTACTTC.

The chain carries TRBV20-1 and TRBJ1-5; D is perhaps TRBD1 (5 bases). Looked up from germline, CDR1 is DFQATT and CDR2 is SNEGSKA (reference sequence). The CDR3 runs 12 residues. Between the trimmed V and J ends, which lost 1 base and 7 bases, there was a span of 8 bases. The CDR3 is CSARGGWQPQHF. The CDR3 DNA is TGCAGTGCTAGAGGGGGCTGGCAGCCCCAGCATTTT.